These 20 T cell receptor beta chains share one sample of origin, sequenced in a study of cytomegalovirus exposure and HLA in healthy donors listed by TCRdb under 2017. The library was produced with the immunoSEQ multiplex PCR assay. A mixture of 60 forward primers for TCR Vbeta segments and 13 reverse primers for TCR Jbeta segments was used in the multiplex PCR. TCRdb mirrors the immuneACCESS table, restricted to in-frame sequences. Some clones are absent from its copies; in checked studies, under half trace to an unresolved V gene, and the reason for the others is unknown. The table for this sample lists 150,000 to 200,000 clones; around 85% of them were counted only once. Around 1.9% of the sample lies in the top ten. Specimen: PBMCs. The receptor set was obtained from a young man in good health and CMV-seronegative.

The chain combines TRBV6-5 with TRBJ2-7, with 8 bases fitting TRBD1. V trimming: 7 bases; J trimming: 2 bases; junction bases outside the gene matches: 10. The CDR3 totals 15 residues. Germline V gene sequence: CDR1 MNHEY, CDR2 SVGAGI. CDR3 nucleotides: TGTGCCAGCATTGATCCGGGACAGGTTCCCTACGAGCAGTACTTC. It translates to CASIDPGQVPYEQYF.

The chain carries TRBV5-4 and TRBJ2-7, with 7 bases matching TRBD1. This CDR3 spans 14 amino acids. In germline, CDR1 is SGHNT, CDR2 YYREEE (reference sequence). V shed 6 bases, J shed 2 bases, and the junction held 8 bases outside the gene matches. The CDR3 spells CASTRDSGTYEQYF. Here the CDR3 DNA reads TGTGCCAGCACCCGGGACAGTGGGACCTACGAGCAGTACTTC.

The chain has TRBV5-4 and TRBJ2-7; tentatively, D is TRBD1 (5 bases). Germline lookup yields CDR1 SGHNT and CDR2 YYREEE (reference sequence). Trimming pared 1 base from V and 0 bases from J, leaving 8 bases between. The CDR3 sequence is 14 residues long. The CDR3 sequence: CASSLTGSSYEQYF. The CDR3 DNA sequence: TGTGCCAGCAGCTTGACAGGTAGCTCCTACGAGCAGTACTTC.

The rearrangement links TRBV27 to TRBJ1-3; TRBD1 aligns across 7 bases. Trimming took 6 bases from V and 2 from J; bases not matched to a gene: 7. CDR1 and CDR2 from the germline V gene are MNHEY and SMNVEV (reference sequence). The CDR3 spans 15 residues. CDR3 loop: CASRDLGGPGNTIYF. Here the CDR3 DNA reads TGTGCCAGCAGGGACCTAGGGGGCCCTGGAAACACCATATATTTT.

The chain's CDR3 is CASSLEDRGYNQPQHF. DNA for the CDR3: TGTGCCAGCAGCTTAGAGGACAGGGGCTACAATCAGCCCCAGCATTTT. This chain connects TRBV7-2 to TRBJ1-5; TRBD1 aligns across 9 bases. V gave up 1 base and J gave up 3 bases; unmatched junction bases: 4. This CDR3 has 16 amino acids. From germline, CDR1 is SGHTA and CDR2 FQGNSA.

The chain uses TRBV5-4 and TRBJ2-1; tentative D call: TRBD2 (5 bases). The CDR3 is 15 residues long. The germline gives CDR1 SGHNT, CDR2 YYREEE (reference sequence). V lost 7 bases and J 0 bases, leaving 14 bases between the germline ends. CDR3 sequence (DNA): TGTGCCAGCTCCATAGCGACGAGCTCCTACAATGAGCAGTTCTTC. This sequence encodes CASSIATSSYNEQFF.

The chain carries TRBV6-6 and TRBJ2-1; 8 positions agree with TRBD2. The CDR3 is made up of 15 amino acids. Germline assignment: CDR1 MNHNY and CDR2 SVGAGI (reference sequence). The V gene end was trimmed by 2 bases and the J gene end by 8 bases; junction bases not matched to a gene: 8. CDR3 coding DNA: TGTGCCAGCAGTTACGGTCTTAGCGGGATCTATGAGCAGTTCTTC. Its protein product is CASSYGLSGIYEQFF.

This clone was seen only once. The DNA for the CDR3 is TGCAGCGTTGAAAGGGGCGGGGAGCTGTTTTTT. Protein sequence: CSVERGGELFF. V usage is TRBV29-1 and J usage is TRBJ2-2, with D maybe TRBD1 (5 bases). Germline CDR1 and CDR2: SQVTM and ANQGSEA. The CDR3 is made up of 11 amino acids. The germline V and J ends were trimmed by 2 bases and 7 bases, with 5 bases remaining between them.

The genes are TRBV6-1 and TRBJ1-1; possibly TRBD1 for D (5 bases). CDR1 is MNHNS and CDR2 is SASEGT in the germline V gene. Trimming removed 4 bases from V and 7 bases from J, with 13 bases in between. The CDR3 length is 13 residues. Here the CDR3 DNA reads TGTGCCAGCAGTGTAGAGCGGGGGGGTGAAGCTTTCTTT. Its translation is CASSVERGGEAFF.

This clone has a single count. The chain uses TRBV9 and TRBJ1-6, with D possibly being TRBD1 (5 bases). V was clipped by 2 bases and J by 7 bases, with 10 bases between them. Germline V gene lookup returns CDR1 SGDLS and CDR2 YYNGEE. This CDR3 region has 14 residues. CDR3 residues: CASSVKAGNSPLHF. The DNA of the CDR3 is TGTGCCAGCAGCGTTAAAGCAGGGAATTCACCCCTCCACTTT.

The chain recombines TRBV4-3 with TRBJ2-7; TRBD1 agrees at 10 bases. The CDR3 spans 14 residues. J gave up 6 bases and V 3 bases, and 5 bases lay outside the gene matches. Germline V gives CDR1 LGHNA, CDR2 YSLEER. The CDR3 DNA reads TGCGCCAGCAGCCAGGACAGGGGGTCACCCGAGCAGTACTTC. Translating gives CASSQDRGSPEQYF.

This clone has more than one count but fewer than ten. The rearrangement joins TRBV5-4 to TRBJ1-2; the match to TRBD1 covers 9 bases. CDR1 is SGHNT, CDR2 YYREEE, per germline (reference sequence). The CDR3 is 14 residues long. V was pared by 4 bases and J by 5 bases, with 6 bases of the junction left unmatched. CDR3 region: CASSPRDRGYGYTF. CDR3 DNA sequence: TGTGCCAGCAGCCCTAGAGACAGGGGGTATGGCTACACCTTC.

The chain links TRBV7-9 to TRBJ2-2; 12 bases are a match to TRBD1. The V gene end was trimmed by 5 bases and the J gene end by 4 bases; junction bases not matched to a gene: 11. The CDR3 runs 18 residues. CDR1 is SEHNR and CDR2 is FQNEAQ in the germline V gene (reference sequence). DNA of the CDR3: TGTGCCAGCAGCCGACAGGGGACAGGGGGCTCGGGCACCGGGGAGCTGTTTTTT. It encodes CASSRQGTGGSGTGELFF. Filled out from reference TRBV7-9 and TRBJ2-2, the complete variable domain reads DTGVSQNPRHKITKRGQNVTFRCDPISEHNRLYWYRQTLGQGPEFLTYFQNEAQLEKSRLLSDRFSAERPKGSFSTLEIQRTEQGDSAMYLCASSRQGTGGSGTGELFFGEGSRLTVL.

Concerning this clone itself: Additional DNA sequences in this sample encode the identical CDR3. This sequence joins TRBV7-6 and TRBJ2-3; D unresolved. Germline V gives CDR1 SGHVS, CDR2 FNYEAQ. The CDR3 consists of 15 residues. Trimming took 5 bases from V and 6 from J, leaving 18 bases between them. CDR3 DNA sequence: TGTGCCAGCAGCCCCCTAGGAACAAGTTCGGATACGCAGTATTTT. This translates into CASSPLGTSSDTQYF. Drawing the rest from reference TRBV7-6 and TRBJ2-3, the complete variable domain is GAGVSQSPRYKVTKRGQDVALRCDPISGHVSLYWYRQALGQGPEFLTYFNYEAQQDKSGLPNDRFSAERPEGSISTLTIQRTEQRDSAMYRCASSPLGTSSDTQYFGPGTRLTVL.

The CDR3 protein is CASGSLYRFHEQFF. The CDR3 coding sequence is TGTGCTAGTGGTTCGCTTTACAGGTTCCATGAGCAGTTCTTC. The rearrangement joins TRBV12-5 to TRBJ2-1, with TRBD1 as a possible D gene (5 bases). In germline, CDR1 is LGHNT, CDR2 FRNRAP. Trimming left V 4 bases short and J 8 bases short, with 15 bases between. This CDR3 is 14 amino acids long. Full variable domain (remainder filled in from reference TRBV12-5 and TRBJ2-1): DARVTQTPRHKVTEMGQEVTMRCQPILGHNTVFWYRQTMMQGLELLAYFRNRAPLDDSGMPKDRFSAEMPDATLATLKIQPSEPRDSAVYFCASGSLYRFHEQFFGPGTRLTVL.

The chain joins TRBV13 to TRBJ1-5; D is perhaps TRBD1 (5 bases). V was pared by 0 bases and J by 10 bases, with 10 bases between. This CDR3 is built from 13 residues. Germline V gene sequence: CDR1 PRHDT, CDR2 FYEKMQ (reference sequence). The CDR3 reads CASSLGRGKPQHF. The CDR3, as DNA: TGTGCCAGCAGCTTAGGCCGGGGGAAACCCCAGCATTTT.

This chain uses TRBV7-9 with TRBJ2-3, with D possibly matching TRBD1 (6 bases). This CDR3 is built from 14 residues. CDR1 and CDR2 from the germline V gene are SEHNR and FQNEAQ (reference sequence). Trimming cost V 5 bases and J 0 bases, with 9 bases left between them. CDR3 region: CASSQDRSTDTQYF. The CDR3 DNA reads as TGTGCCAGCAGCCAAGACAGGAGCACAGATACGCAGTATTTT. Combining the CDR3 with reference TRBV7-9 and TRBJ2-3 gives the whole variable domain DTGVSQNPRHKITKRGQNVTFRCDPISEHNRLYWYRQTLGQGPEFLTYFQNEAQLEKSRLLSDRFSAERPKGSFSTLEIQRTEQGDSAMYLCASSQDRSTDTQYFGPGTRLTVL.

The chain uses TRBV5-1 and TRBJ2-7; 10 positions agree with TRBD1. Looked up from germline, CDR1 is SGHRS and CDR2 is YFSETQ. V lost 3 bases to trimming and J lost 0 bases; unmatched junction nucleotides: 3. This CDR3 has 15 residues. This CDR3 reads CASSSDRGISYEQYF. In DNA, the CDR3 is TGCGCCAGCAGCTCGGACAGGGGGATCTCCTACGAGCAGTACTTC.

The CDR3 DNA reads as TGTGCCAGCAGGGATACTGAATCTGGCCGGCGGCACACCATATATTTT. Translation: CASRDTESGRRHTIYF. The rearrangement uses TRBV2 and TRBJ1-3; D remains unclear. The germline V and J ends were trimmed by 6 bases and 8 bases, with 23 bases remaining between them. The length of the CDR3 is 16 residues. CDR1 SNHLY and CDR2 FYNNEI come from the germline V gene.

V is TRBV7-9 and J is TRBJ2-6; 7 positions match TRBD1. Germline V gene data show CDR1 as SEHNR and CDR2 as FQNEAQ (reference sequence). CDR3 length: 14 residues. Unmatched junction bases numbered 9, after V lost 4 bases and J lost 12 bases. CDR3 sequence reads: CASSSGQKSGVLTF. The CDR3 DNA sequence: TGTGCCAGCAGCTCGGGACAGAAAAGCGGCGTCCTGACTTTC.